The rows below give T cell receptor beta chains drawn from one sample of a study of blood T cell repertoires in COVID-19. TCRdb's copy holds only in-frame clones and misses some; the assay was immunoSEQ multiplex PCR. The sample holds a few hundred thousand clones, 70% to 90% seen once. The sample comprised peripheral blood. All receptors come from a man aged 45 to 65 with COVID-19, enrolled during active disease. The CDR3 runs from the conserved cysteine through the conserved F or W. Fields, in order: J gene, D gene, V gene, clone size, CDR3 protein, CDR3 DNA. The D gene is left open where the match is weak. Size is omitted from some rows. Given values are once, few, many or a class for expanded clones.

TRBJ2-1 NA TRBV27 NA CASSLSAVLGLGGEQFF TGTGCCAGCAGTTTAAGTGCAGTTTTGGGCCTGGGGGGTGAGCAGTTCTTC
TRBJ2-1 NA TRBV9 NA CASSVIRVFVTYNEQFF TGTGCCAGCAGCGTAATCCGGGTCTTCGTCACCTACAATGAGCAGTTCTTC
TRBJ1-5 TRBD1 TRBV19 once CATQDRGYQPQHF TGTGCCACTCAGGACAGGGGTTATCAGCCCCAGCATTTT
TRBJ2-6 NA TRBV7-9 NA CASSPTWASGANVLTF TGTGCCAGCAGCCCGACCTGGGCCTCTGGGGCCAACGTCCTGACTTTC
TRBJ2-1 TRBD2 TRBV7-3 NA CASSPASGGALNEQFF TGTGCCAGCAGCCCGGCTAGCGGGGGGGCCTTAAATGAGCAGTTCTTC
TRBJ2-1 TRBD2 TRBV7-3 NA CASSLRLAGVNEQFF TGTGCCAGCAGTCTCCGACTAGCGGGAGTCAATGAGCAGTTCTTC
TRBJ1-3 NA TRBV29-1 NA CSVWGPGNTIYF TGCAGCGTGTGGGGGCCTGGAAACACCATATATTTT
TRBJ2-1 TRBD1 TRBV6-5 once CASSPGTGAYNEQFF TGTGCCAGCAGTCCCGGGACAGGTGCCTACAATGAGCAGTTCTTC
TRBJ2-5 TRBD2 TRBV7-3 NA CASSFGGAQETQYF TGTGCCAGCAGCTTCGGGGGGGCCCAAGAGACCCAGTACTTC
TRBJ2-5 TRBD2 TRBV5-4 NA CASSLPTSGYQETQYF TGTGCCAGCAGCTTACCGACTAGCGGATACCAAGAGACCCAGTACTTC
TRBJ2-3 NA TRBV11-2 NA CASSSRLTSTDTQYF TGTGCCAGCAGCTCGAGGCTGACTAGCACAGATACGCAGTATTTT
TRBJ2-4 NA TRBV18 NA CASSPVGPALSKNIQYF TGTGCCAGCTCACCGGTTGGGCCAGCTTTGTCCAAAAACATTCAGTACTTC
TRBJ2-2 TRBD1 TRBV5-6 NA CASSPEVGTGLTGELFF TGTGCCAGCAGCCCGGAAGTGGGGACAGGGCTCACCGGGGAGCTGTTTTTT
TRBJ2-7 TRBD1 TRBV18 NA CASSPLGQGAYEQYF TGTGCCAGCTCACCCCTGGGACAGGGGGCTTACGAGCAGTACTTC
TRBJ2-7 TRBD1 TRBV6-5 NA CASRTGDEYEQYF TGTGCCAGCAGGACAGGGGATGAGTACGAGCAGTACTTC
TRBJ1-2 NA TRBV7-8 NA CASSPAVSGAQSYGYTF TGTGCCAGCAGCCCGGCAGTATCAGGGGCCCAAAGTTATGGCTACACCTTC
TRBJ1-6 NA TRBV19 NA CASSMVGAGSPLHF TGTGCCAGTAGTATGGTGGGGGCTGGATCACCCCTCCACTTT
TRBJ2-2 TRBD2 TRBV27 NA CASSFLPLAGVVPNTGELFF TGTGCCAGCAGTTTTCTACCCTTAGCGGGGGTAGTTCCGAACACCGGGGAGCTGTTTTTT
TRBJ2-7 TRBD1 TRBV6-2/TRBV6-3 few CASSLTGAYEQYF TGTGCCAGCAGTTTAACAGGGGCCTACGAGCAGTACTTC
TRBJ1-6 TRBD1 TRBV28 NA CASSSPTGNNSPLHF TGTGCCAGCAGTTCCCCGACAGGGAATAATTCACCCCTCCACTTT
TRBJ2-2 TRBD1 TRBV4-1 NA CASSSLQGSSTGELFF TGCGCCAGCAGCTCTCTACAGGGGTCGAGCACCGGGGAGCTGTTTTTT
TRBJ2-3 TRBD2 TRBV28 NA CATYFLGGGPSDTQYF TGTGCCACCTACTTTCTTGGCGGGGGGCCATCTGATACGCAGTATTTT
TRBJ2-1 TRBD2 TRBV27 NA CASSFAGGEKKEQFF TGTGCCAGCAGTTTTGCGGGAGGGGAGAAAAAAGAGCAGTTCTTC
TRBJ2-3 NA TRBV29-1 NA CSPGEIRADTQYF TGCAGCCCCGGCGAGATCCGGGCAGATACGCAGTATTTT
TRBJ2-1 NA TRBV5-1 once CASRIDSPYNEQFF TGCGCCAGCAGAATCGACAGCCCCTACAATGAGCAGTTCTTC
TRBJ2-3 NA TRBV18 NA CASSPPGEADTQYF TGTGCCAGCTCACCTCCGGGGGAGGCAGATACGCAGTATTTT
TRBJ2-5 NA TRBV4-2 NA CASSQENRRTQYF TGTGCCAGCAGCCAAGAAAACCGGAGAACCCAGTACTTC